This TCR beta chain was identified in a study of somatic mutations in cytotoxic T cells in rheumatoid arthritis. The wider study: Among the T-cell populations stained with V beta antibodies, some were separated by flow sorting at nearly 100% purity, including V beta1+ cells whose TCRB was sequenced. Study results and caveats: TRBV07 appeared slightly underrepresented in the rheumatoid arthritis patients. That finding was not adjusted to account for multiple comparisons.

Of note for this clone: Its antigen is undetermined.

Method: immunoSEQ multiplex PCR; TCRdb's copy keeps in-frame clones and lacks some. The sample has 20,000 to 25,000 clones, roughly 80% seen once; the top ten hold 3.5% to 4.5%. The length of the CDR3 is 16 residues. Germline loops: CDR1 MNHEY, CDR2 SMNVEV (reference sequence). Trimming took 5 bases from V and 4 from J, leaving 20 bases between them. Positive magnetic bead selection isolated CD4+ and CD8+ cells, and flow cytometry checked purity. Material: CD8+ T cells sorted from blood. This rearrangement joins TRBV27 to TRBJ2-5; TRBD2 might be the D (7 bases). The sequence was collected from an adult with rheumatoid arthritis. CDR3: CASSRGWGAGAETQYF. The CDR3 DNA is TGTGCCAGCAGTAGAGGGTGGGGGGCGGGGGCAGAGACCCAGTACTTC.